This passage covers 23 T cell receptor beta chains from one sample sequenced in a study of tumor and adjacent non-tumor tissue in lung cancer. The template was RNA from unsorted bulk tissue. Distant lung tissue was collected more than 3 cm away from the tumor edge. The library came from three nested PCR rounds adapted from ARM-PCR protocols. From the multiplex PCR reads, TCRdb called clonotypes with MiXCR, one entry per CDR3 protein. Counted here are some 80,000 distinct CDR3 sequences, around 80% occurring once; the ten biggest clones make up approximately 51%. What was sequenced was distant non-tumor lung tissue. These receptors were taken from a man in his fifties or sixties with non-small cell lung cancer.

With regard to this clonotype: At one of its ends the junction is not consistent with the germline gene, which may arise from a read error. DNA for the CDR3: TGCAGTACTAGAGCCGTCGACCGGGCCCCACAGGTGGCCAAAAACATTAAGTACTTC. Protein product: CSTRAVDRAPQVAKNIKYF. The chain employs TRBV20-1 and TRBJ2-4, with D perhaps being TRBD1 or TRBD2 (5 bases each). The CDR3 runs 19 residues. Germline CDR1 and CDR2: DFQATT and SNEGSKA (reference sequence).

In the case of this clonotype: A much larger clone lies one base from this, so it may be a read error. The chain uses TRBV5-6 and TRBJ2-7; TRBD2 agrees at 12 bases. Germline CDR1 is SGHDT and CDR2 is YYEEEE. This CDR3 contains 16 residues. CDR3 sequence (DNA): TGTGCCAGCAAGCGCCTAGCGGGAGGGAGGATCTACGAGCGGTACTTC. This codes for CASKRLAGGRIYERYF.

This clonotype was picked up one time. One junction end does not reproduce the germline sequence, and a read error may be involved. The rearrangement links TRBV6-5 to TRBJ2-3; D is undetermined. CDR3 length: 12 residues. CDR1 and CDR2 from the germline V gene are MNHEY and SVGAGI. CDR3 protein: CAGSAFTDMQYF. CDR3 nucleotides: TGTGCCGGCAGCGCATTCACAGATATGCAGTATTTT.

This clonotype was seen more than once but under ten times. A much larger clone lies a single base off, so this may be a read error. The V and J genes are TRBV6-5 and TRBJ1-2, with a possible D match to TRBD1 (5 bases). This CDR3 has 12 amino acids. In germline, CDR1 is MNHEY, CDR2 SVGAGI. The chain's CDR3 is CVSSYSGSGYTF. In DNA form, the CDR3 reads TGTGTCAGCAGTTACTCAGGGTCTGGCTACACCTTC.

Comment on this clonotype: The CDR3 does not close with the conserved phenylalanine or tryptophan, likely indicating a read error. The chain carries TRBV11-2 and TRBJ1-1; maybe TRBD1 (5 bases). CDR1 and CDR2 from the germline V gene are SGHAT and FQNNGV. This CDR3 spans 14 amino acids. The CDR3 loop reads CVCRLVGRGTEAFV. The CDR3 nucleotides read TGTGTCTGCAGGTTAGTCGGGAGGGGCACTGAAGCTTTCGTT.

To note about this clonotype: At one of its ends the junction is not consistent with the germline gene, which may arise from a read error. Written as DNA, the CDR3 is TGTGCAAGCAGTGACTTCCAGGGGATCGGAGACATCATATATTTT. Residues: CASSDFQGIGDIIYF. The chain joins TRBV6-2 or TRBV6-3 to TRBJ1-3; D may be TRBD1 (6 bases). This CDR3 comprises 15 residues. Germline loops: CDR1 MNHEY, CDR2 SVGEGT.

The V call is TRBV29-1, the J call TRBJ2-5; TRBD1 matches at 8 bases. V lost 8 bases to trimming and J lost 7 bases; unmatched junction nucleotides: 12. Germline V gene data show CDR1 as SQVTM and CDR2 as ANQGSEA. The CDR3 contains 13 residues. The CDR3 DNA is TGCAGCAATCAGGGGGCCGATGGGGTGACCCAGTACTTC. It yields the protein CSNQGADGVTQYF.

This clonotype was found a few times. V and J are TRBV11-3 and TRBJ1-4, with a tentative D call TRBD1 (6 bases). The CDR3 has 13 residues. The germline CDR1 and CDR2 sequences are SGHNT and YENEEA. The V and J ends lost 6 bases and 16 bases respectively, with 21 bases between them. This CDR3 is CASSLQGREKPFF. The CDR3 region has the DNA TGTGCCAGCAGTTTACAGGGTCGCGAAAAGCCGTTTTTT.

The chain recombines TRBV20-1 with TRBJ2-5; 10 nucleotides line up with TRBD2. CDR3 length: 16 residues. J gave up 8 bases and V 0 bases, and 12 bases lay outside the gene matches. The germline V gene has CDR1 DFQATT and CDR2 SNEGSKA (reference sequence). In DNA form, the CDR3 reads TGCAGTGCTAGAGATCCTAAGCGGGGGGGCCCAGATACCCAGTACTTC. Translation: CSARDPKRGGPDTQYF.

With regard to this clonotype: The final CDR3 position lacks the conserved phenylalanine or tryptophan, pointing to a likely read error. The V gene is TRBV29-1, the J gene TRBJ2-5, with 7 bases aligning to TRBD2. The CDR3 has 12 residues. CDR1 SQVTM and CDR2 ANQGSEA come from the germline V gene. Written as DNA, the CDR3 is TGCAGCGTTGCGGGACTAACGGAGAGCCAGTACTCC. Encoded protein: CSVAGLTESQYS.

In the case of this clonotype: Since the CDR3 does not end with the conserved phenylalanine or tryptophan, this likely comes from a read error. V gene TRBV11-3 combines with J gene TRBJ2-2; perhaps TRBD2 as D (5 bases). Germline V gene sequence: CDR1 SGHNT, CDR2 YENEEA. This CDR3 spans 18 amino acids. This CDR3 reads CASSSRGAGGYRVGELFL. CDR3 in DNA: TGCGCCAGCAGCTCCCGGGGAGCAGGAGGATACAGAGTCGGGGAGCTGTTTCTT.

As for this clonotype: A read error may account for a junction end that differs from germline. The CDR3 reads CTSTEFSGELFF. The CDR3 DNA reads TGCACCAGCACTGAGTTCTCCGGGGAGCTGTTTTTT. This rearrangement joins TRBV10-2 to TRBJ2-2; no firm D call. The CDR3 is 12 amino acids. In germline, CDR1 is WSHSY, CDR2 SAAADI.

Concerning this clonotype: An end of the junction differs from the germline gene, which may be a read error. This sequence joins TRBV4-3 and TRBJ2-3; unclear D gene. The CDR3 extends over 16 amino acids. Germline CDR1 LGHNA, CDR2 YSLEER. CDR3 in amino acids: CATSQDRVGTTDTQYF. The CDR3, as DNA: TGCGCCACCAGCCAAGATAGAGTGGGTACCACAGATACGCAGTATTTT.

Worth noting for this clonotype: One junction end disagrees with the germline gene, perhaps due to a read error. The CDR3 loop is CANSLGAAGELVQETQYF. The CDR3 coding sequence is TGTGCCAACAGCTTAGGAGCGGCGGGGGAACTAGTTCAAGAGACCCAGTACTTC. This chain joins TRBV11-3 and TRBJ2-5; 7 nucleotides match TRBD2. From germline, CDR1 is SGHNT and CDR2 YENEEA. The CDR3 totals 18 residues. The variable domain in full, with the rest retrieved from reference TRBV11-3 and TRBJ2-5, is EAGVVQSPRYKIIEKKQPVAFWCNPISGHNTLYWYLQNLGQGPELLIRYENEEAVDDSQLPKDRFSAERLKGVDSTLKIQPAELGDSAVYLCANSLGAAGELVQETQYFGPGTRLLVL.

V and J are TRBV29-1 and TRBJ2-7; D gene ambiguous. There are 17 residues in the CDR3. Trimming pared 0 bases from V and 0 bases from J, leaving 18 bases between. In germline, CDR1 is SQVTM, CDR2 ANQGSEA. The CDR3: CSVEEHTLGQSSYEQYF. The CDR3 nucleotides read TGCAGCGTTGAAGAACACACCCTGGGTCAAAGCTCCTACGAGCAGTACTTC.

In regard to this clonotype: Lacking the conserved final phenylalanine or tryptophan, this CDR3 likely reflects a read error. The J gene is TRBJ1-5, the V gene TRBV12-3 or TRBV12-4; D is perhaps TRBD1 (5 bases). The CDR3 totals 13 residues. CDR3 sequence: CASSLLRDQLQHC. In DNA form, the CDR3 reads TGTGCCAGCAGTTTACTCAGGGACCAGCTCCAGCATTGT.

Turning to this clonotype: The CDR3 ends on some other residue instead of the conserved phenylalanine or tryptophan, so this is likely a read error. It is unclear where the CDR3 begins or ends on the DNA, so no DNA is shown, and the CDR3 is as TCRdb lists it. The rearrangement uses TRBV4-1 and TRBJ1-2; the table's D gene call, TRBD1, was not cross checked with the DNA. The CDR3 length is 14 residues, termini included. In germline, CDR1 is MGHRA, CDR2 YSYEKL. CDR3 protein: CASSPDSTSFDYTL.

As to this clonotype: One end of the junction is discordant with germline, which a read error may explain. The rearrangement uses TRBV11-2 and TRBJ2-5; TRBD2 is a possible D gene (7 bases). Germline CDR1 SGHAT, CDR2 FQNNGV. The CDR3 sequence is 16 residues long. CDR3 bases: TGCGCCAGCAGCTCCACGATGGGGGGGCTAAAGGAGACCCAGTACTTC. It translates to CASSSTMGGLKETQYF.

This clonotype showed up just a few times. The chain is built from TRBV29-1 and TRBJ2-5; D remains unclear. V was shortened by 6 bases and J by 4 bases, with 21 bases between the two germline ends. Germline CDR1 and CDR2: SQVTM and ANQGSEA. The CDR3 has 15 amino acids. The CDR3 DNA sequence: TGCAGCGTCTTTATAAGAATGGGAACACGAGAGACCCAGTACTTC. As protein: CSVFIRMGTRETQYF. Full variable domain (outside the CDR3, taken from reference TRBV29-1 and TRBJ2-5): SAVISQKPSRDICQRGTSLTIQCQVDSQVTMMFWYRQQPGQSLTLIATANQGSEATYESGFVIDKFPISRPNLTFSTLTVSNMSPEDSSIYLCSVFIRMGTRETQYFGPGTRLLVL.

A note on this clonotype: At one of its ends the junction is not consistent with the germline gene, which may arise from a read error. This chain joins TRBV12-3 or TRBV12-4 and TRBJ2-1; 12 positions match TRBD2. This CDR3 contains 14 residues. The CDR3 loop reads CASRGLAGWDEQLF. The CDR3 DNA sequence: TGTGCCAGCAGAGGACTAGCGGGATGGGATGAGCAGCTCTTC.

About this clonotype itself: Relative to the germline gene, one junction end is altered; a read error may explain this. The chain couples TRBV6-5 to TRBJ1-5, with no clear D. Germline values: CDR1 MNHEY, CDR2 SVGAGI. The CDR3 is made up of 15 amino acids. CDR3 nucleotide sequence: TGTGCCAGCAGTTACCTACAAGGAAGCAATCAGCCCCTGCATTTC. Translating gives CASSYLQGSNQPLHF.

The J gene is TRBJ2-5, the V gene TRBV11-3; D remains unclear. The CDR3 totals 14 residues. Germline CDR1 reads SGHNT; CDR2 reads YENEEA. The V and J ends lost 3 bases and 4 bases respectively, with 12 bases between them. The CDR3 nucleotides are TGTGCCAGCAGCTTTACGCCGGGTGTAGAGACCCAGTACTTC. It encodes CASSFTPGVETQYF.

V usage is TRBV6-1 and J usage is TRBJ2-3, with unresolved D. CDR1 is MNHNS, CDR2 SASEGT, per germline. This CDR3 has 15 amino acids. V lost 7 bases, J lost 3 bases, and 17 bases lay in between. The CDR3 coding sequence is TGTGCCAGCACCCGAAGTTTTGCTGGTACAGATACGCAGTATTTT. This gives the protein CASTRSFAGTDTQYF.